Presented here are 30 T cell receptor beta chains from one specimen sequenced in a study of CXCR3-negative and CXCR3-positive naive CD8 T cells. It was by 5' RACE with UMI labels that the TRB cDNA libraries were prepared. Reanalyzing the 5' RACE reads, TCRdb keeps one entry per CDR3 protein, without DNA. The sample totals 35,000 to 45,000 distinct CDR3 sequences; its top ten clones hold around 1.9%. The source material was naive CXCR3- CD8+ T cells from blood. The subset is: CD45RO-CCR7+CD27+CD95- naive CD8+ T cells lacking CXCR3 (TNR3-). These receptors all stem from a human donor in good health. Some clones in this sample may be carry-over from other donors' samples.

J is TRBJ1-2 and V is TRBV29-1; TCRdb picks TRBD1, but there is no DNA to check that call. CDR1 SQVTM and CDR2 ANQGSEA come from the germline V gene. The CDR3 is 16 residues long. The CDR3 spells CSVQKDWADTNYGYTF.

The rearrangement uses TRBV29-1 and TRBJ2-2; TCRdb's assignment of TRBD1 cannot be checked, as there is no DNA. Germline CDR1 and CDR2: SQVTM and ANQGSEA. There are 17 residues in the CDR3. The CDR3 region is CSVGGVGGDFHTGELFF.

The chain recombines TRBV4-3 with TRBJ2-1; TCRdb outputs TRBD2, but without DNA this stays unchecked. The CDR3 consists of 16 residues. Germline V gene sequence: CDR1 LGHNA, CDR2 YSLEER. The CDR3 spells CASSPGTSGGANEQFF.

The rearrangement joins TRBV7-2 to TRBJ2-1; TCRdb outputs TRBD1, but without DNA this stays unchecked. CDR3 size: 18 residues. Germline V gene sequence: CDR1 SGHTA, CDR2 FQGNSA. The CDR3 reads CASSLALAGASSYNEQFF.

V is TRBV29-1 and J is TRBJ1-1. The germline CDR1 and CDR2 sequences are SQVTM and ANQGSEA. There are 12 residues in the CDR3. The chain's CDR3 is CSVERVDTEAFF.

The V gene is TRBV21-1, the J gene TRBJ2-1; TCRdb outputs TRBD2, but without DNA this stays unchecked. TRBV21-1 is termed a pseudogene. CDR3 size: 15 residues. The chain's CDR3 is CASSSGTSALGEQFF.

The V call is TRBV7-6, the J call TRBJ2-3; with no DNA, the TCRdb D assignment of TRBD1 cannot be verified. CDR3 length equals 16 residues. CDR1 is SGHVS, CDR2 FNYEAQ, per germline. The chain's CDR3 is CASSGRTGADADTQYF. Full variable domain (missing parts from reference TRBV7-6 and TRBJ2-3): GAGVSQSPRYKVTKRGQDVALRCDPISGHVSLYWYRQALGQGPEFLTYFNYEAQQDKSGLPNDRFSAERPEGSISTLTIQRTEQRDSAMYRCASSGRTGADADTQYFGPGTRLTVL.

This clonotype is deemed medium-sized by its frequency. The V and J genes are TRBV20-1 and TRBJ1-5; the TRBD1 assignment by TCRdb is unverifiable without DNA. This CDR3 is built from 16 residues. Germline CDR1 and CDR2: DFQATT and SNEGSKA (reference sequence). CDR3 residues: CSARPTGTYSNQPQHF.

The chain uses TRBV6-2 or TRBV6-3 and TRBJ2-7; the D gene TCRdb calls, TRBD1, cannot be checked with no DNA. The CDR3 runs 13 residues. Germline V gene lookup returns CDR1 MNHEY and CDR2 SVGEGT. The CDR3 is CASRGDSLYEQYF.

The V gene is TRBV7-6, the J gene TRBJ2-7; TCRdb indicates TRBD1, and absent DNA this call remains unverified. The length of the CDR3 is 16 residues. CDR1 SGHVS and CDR2 FNYEAQ come from the germline V gene. The CDR3 reads CASSLFSDRADYELYF.

The gene calls are TRBV28 and TRBJ2-7. The CDR3 contains 14 residues. Germline V gene lookup returns CDR1 MDHEN and CDR2 SYDVKM. The chain's CDR3 is CASSWAGGAYEQYF.

The gene calls are TRBV4-2 and TRBJ2-7; no DNA is available, so the TRBD2 call from TCRdb remains unchecked. The CDR3 length is 17 residues. CDR1 is LGHNA, CDR2 YNFKEQ, per germline. The CDR3 sequence is CASSQFNLEGVSYEQYF.

The chain employs TRBV7-2 and TRBJ1-5. The CDR3 is 12 residues long. Germline assignment: CDR1 SGHTA and CDR2 FQGNSA. The CDR3 spells CASSFRSMPQHF. Supplemented by reference TRBV7-2 and TRBJ1-5, the full variable domain reads GAGVSQSPSNKVTEKGKDVELRCDPISGHTALYWYRQSLGQGLEFLIYFQGNSAPDKSGLPSDRFSAERTGGSVSTLTIQRTQQEDSAVYLCASSFRSMPQHFGDGTRLSIL.

The genes are TRBV10-1 and TRBJ2-2. Germline V gene data show CDR1 as WNHNN and CDR2 as SYGVQD (reference sequence). This CDR3 has 15 amino acids. CDR3 sequence: CASSESLGYTGELFF.

The chain joins TRBV5-4 to TRBJ2-7; TCRdb names TRBD2, which stays unverified in the absence of DNA. The CDR3 totals 15 residues. Germline V lookup: CDR1 SGHNT, CDR2 YYREEE (reference sequence). CDR3: CASSLGLAGSYEQYF.

The chain couples TRBV29-1 to TRBJ1-1; absent DNA, TCRdb's TRBD1 call cannot be checked. Germline V gives CDR1 SQVTM, CDR2 ANQGSEA. The CDR3 covers 15 residues. CDR3: CSVEDPAGVNTEAFF. Based on the CDR3 plus reference TRBV29-1 and TRBJ1-1, the full variable domain is SAVISQKPSRDICQRGTSLTIQCQVDSQVTMMFWYRQQPGQSLTLIATANQGSEATYESGFVIDKFPISRPNLTFSTLTVSNMSPEDSSIYLCSVEDPAGVNTEAFFGQGTRLTVV.

V usage is TRBV6-6 and J usage is TRBJ1-1. Germline CDR1 is MNHNY and CDR2 is SVGAGI (reference sequence). The CDR3 is made up of 13 amino acids. CDR3 amino acids: CASSYSGGVEAFF.

The CDR3 spells CSVSRNNEQFF. V gene TRBV29-1 combines with J gene TRBJ2-1; the D gene TCRdb calls, TRBD1, cannot be checked with no DNA. The CDR3 contains 11 residues. The germline V gene encodes CDR1 SQVTM and CDR2 ANQGSEA.

This sequence joins TRBV28 and TRBJ2-7; TCRdb's assignment of TRBD1 cannot be checked, as there is no DNA. This CDR3 is 16 amino acids long. Germline assignment: CDR1 MDHEN and CDR2 SYDVKM. CDR3 in amino acids: CASSPPRGLPTYEQYF. The whole variable domain, filled in from reference TRBV28 and TRBJ2-7, reads DVKVTQSSRYLVKRTGEKVFLECVQDMDHENMFWYRQDPGLGLRLIYFSYDVKMKEKGDIPEGYSVSREKKERFSLILESASTNQTSMYLCASSPPRGLPTYEQYFGPGTRLTVT.

This chain connects TRBV9 to TRBJ2-5; no DNA is available, so the TRBD2 call from TCRdb remains unchecked. This CDR3 is 13 amino acids long. The V gene's germline CDR1 is SGDLS and CDR2 YYNGEE. The CDR3: CASSPSDWKTQYF. The full variable domain, its missing parts supplied by reference TRBV9 and TRBJ2-5, is DSGVTQTPKHLITATGQRVTLRCSPRSGDLSVYWYQQSLDQGLQFLIQYYNGEERAKGNILERFSAQQFPDLHSELNLSSLELGDSALYFCASSPSDWKTQYFGPGTRLLVL.

The chain links TRBV29-1 to TRBJ2-4; the TCRdb call, TRBD1, lacks DNA for checking. The CDR3 extends over 13 amino acids. Germline loops: CDR1 SQVTM, CDR2 ANQGSEA. This CDR3 reads CSVERGAKNIQYF.

The rearrangement links TRBV6-2 or TRBV6-3 to TRBJ2-3. The CDR3 consists of 17 residues. Germline V CDR1 and CDR2: MNHEY, SVGEGT. CDR3 sequence reads: CASSYRPIEVSTDTQYF.

This chain joins TRBV11-2 and TRBJ2-7; TCRdb's D call, TRBD1, is unchecked because there is no DNA. Germline-derived CDR1 and CDR2 are SGHAT and FQNNGV. This CDR3 is built from 12 residues. This CDR3 is CASSLGDDEQYF.

The gene calls are TRBV7-9 and TRBJ2-7. In germline, CDR1 is SEHNR, CDR2 FQNEAQ (reference sequence). The CDR3 is 15 amino acids. The CDR3 spells CASSFSEGLPYEQYF.

J is TRBJ2-3 and V is TRBV6-5. Germline V gene sequence: CDR1 MNHEY, CDR2 SVGAGI. CDR3 length: 14 residues. The CDR3 loop reads CASSNGPGTDTQYF.

The chain recombines TRBV6-1 with TRBJ1-6. This CDR3 is built from 15 residues. CDR1 is MNHNS, CDR2 SASEGT, per germline. This chain's CDR3 is CASRGFSSYNSPLHF.

The chain recombines TRBV2 with TRBJ1-2. Germline-derived CDR1 and CDR2 are SNHLY and FYNNEI. CDR3 length: 13 residues. The CDR3 here is CASTEPAKHGYTF.

The gene calls are TRBV7-2 and TRBJ1-5. Germline V gene sequence: CDR1 SGHTA, CDR2 FQGNSA. The CDR3 runs 13 residues. This CDR3 reads CASSLVVIQPQHF.

J is TRBJ2-5 and V is TRBV28; with no DNA, the TCRdb D assignment of TRBD1 cannot be verified. Germline-derived CDR1 and CDR2 are MDHEN and SYDVKM. The CDR3 is 13 amino acids. CDR3 sequence reads: CASNGGGGETQYF.

V is TRBV5-1 and J is TRBJ1-1. Looked up from germline, CDR1 is SGHRS and CDR2 is YFSETQ. The CDR3 is made up of 17 amino acids. The CDR3 loop is CASSLAGWRLSITEAFF.